The sequence of this T cell receptor (beta chain) was determined in a study of control samples from healthy donors and cancer patients. With regard to this clone: The sample carries other DNA sequences with the same CDR3.

TCRdb's copy holds only in-frame clones and misses some; the assay was immunoSEQ multiplex PCR. The table includes about 140,000 clones, roughly nine tenths detected once. V lost 5 bases, J lost 6 bases, and 7 bases stayed unmatched. CDR1 is MNHEY, CDR2 SMNVEV, per germline (reference sequence). CDR3 length: 13 amino acids. Sequencing used blood. This chain uses TRBV27 with TRBJ2-7; TRBD2 matches at 7 bases. The TCR originated in a man aged 18 to 35 in good health. This CDR3 is CASSPTVAGEQYF. DNA for the CDR3: TGTGCCAGCAGTCCAACGGTAGCGGGCGAGCAGTACTTC.